This passage covers 3 T cell receptor beta chains from one sample sequenced in a study of blood T cell repertoires in COVID-19. Assay: immunoSEQ multiplex PCR; the TCRdb copy retains only in-frame clones and omits some. The sample carries 350,000 to 500,000 clones, roughly 90% recorded once. Sequenced sample: PBMCs or T cells enriched from blood (not recorded which). These receptors originate from a woman younger than 30 who had been exposed to COVID-19.

J is TRBJ2-2 and V is TRBV11-2; D gene uncertain. Trimming removed 7 bases from V and 4 bases from J, with 10 bases in between. The germline V gene encodes CDR1 SGHAT and CDR2 FQNNGV. CDR3 length equals 13 residues. CDR3 loop: CASTSSVTGELFF. The CDR3 DNA follows: TGTGCCAGCACCTCCTCGGTCACCGGGGAGCTGTTTTTT.

The CDR3 DNA reads TGTGCCAGTACCTCGAGGACAGATTCGAACGAGCAGTACTTC. It codes for CASTSRTDSNEQYF. J is TRBJ2-7 and V is TRBV19; D perhaps matches TRBD1 (6 bases). Germline CDR1 LNHDA, CDR2 SQIVND (reference sequence). The CDR3 is made up of 14 amino acids. Trimming took off 7 bases at V and 5 bases at J, with 18 bases between the two ends.

The gene calls are TRBV6-6 and TRBJ2-7, with D possibly matching TRBD2 (6 bases). There are 16 residues in the CDR3. The V end was cut by 2 bases, the J end by 7 bases, with 21 bases between. The germline CDR1 and CDR2 sequences are MNHNY and SVGAGI (reference sequence). In nucleotides, the CDR3 is TGTGCCAGCAGTTACCCGAGCCCATTAGGGGCGGGAGAGCAGTACTTC. Translating it yields CASSYPSPLGAGEQYF.